What follows is one T cell receptor beta chain and its context. Its antigen specificity is not known. Base qualities are not at hand, and no much larger clone is one base apart. From a lookup of the germline V gene (reference sequence), CDR1 and CDR2 are SEHNR and FQNEAQ. V and J are truncated by 5 bases and 7 bases respectively, leaving an intervening sequence of 15 bases. The CDR3 numbers 13 residues from cysteine through phenylalanine. CDR3 DNA only is kept here, 39 bases in frame from base 1. Library preparation employed RT-PCR. The data were produced on an Illumina HiSeq 2500. TCRdb reran the public reads through fastp at Q25 and MiXCR, keeping productive beta chains. Rows merge per CDR3 protein into single entries with the most common DNA and genes. Across this sample there are fewer than 700,000 distinct CDR3 sequences, with over 10% seen only once. The ten largest account for under 15% of the sample.

These data belong to a study of response to subunit inactivated influenza vaccine (dated by TCRdb to 2017 to 2018). A note on the overall study: Deep quantitative T cell receptor repertoire profiling was used in the study to track responses to a trivalent subunit inactivated influenza vaccine.

What the study reported, not specific to this receptor: The authors suggested that each seasonal influenza vaccination may recruit only a limited number of new T cells.

The label giving this sample's time point can be read as: approximately 40 days after influenza vaccine administration. The chain joins TRBV7-9 to TRBJ2-7; D gene: possibly TRBD2, on 5 matching bases. The sequences come from PBMCs from blood, collected around seven weeks after vaccination. The TCR sequence derives from a man aged 45 to 65 who received an inactivated influenza vaccine. Donor details come from another sample of the same person, matched by shared clones. The DNA reads as follows: TGTGCCAGCAGCGCCCTCGGGATGGGGGAGCAGTACTTC. It encodes CASSALGMGEQYF. With the rest looked up from the reference TRBV7-9 and TRBJ2-7 genes rather than sequenced, the full variable domain is DTGVSQNPRHKITKRGQNVTFRCDPISEHNRLYWYRQTLGQGPEFLTYFQNEAQLEKSRLLSDRFSAERPKGSFSTLEIQRTEQGDSAMYLCASSALGMGEQYFGPGTRLTVT.